The 17 T cell receptor beta chains below all came from one sample that was sequenced in a study of blood T cell repertoires in COVID-19. Using immunoSEQ multiplex PCR, the repertoire was profiled, and TCRdb retains in-frame clones only, with some absent. Of fewer than 80,000 clones listed, around nine tenths were seen once; the top ten hold more than 0.9%. Sequenced input: peripheral blood. Receptor source: a man between 65 and 79 years old with acute or convalescent COVID-19.

V and J are TRBV5-5 and TRBJ2-3; D might be TRBD1 (6 bases). The CDR3 has 15 residues. Trimming removed 4 bases at V and 5 bases at J, with 17 bases between. CDR1 is SGHKS, CDR2 YYEKEE, per germline (reference sequence). CDR3 residues: CASSHRDTAGDTQYF. The CDR3 nucleotides read TGTGCCAGCAGCCACCGGGACACCGCGGGAGATACGCAGTATTTT.

Concerning this clone: A read error may account for a junction end that differs from germline. J is TRBJ2-1 and V is TRBV4-2; 7 bases are a match to TRBD2. Germline CDR1 LGHNA, CDR2 YNFKEQ. This CDR3 is built from 16 residues. The CDR3, as DNA: TGTGTCAGCAGCCCAGCGGGGACTCACCCTTTTGGTGAGCAGTTCTTC. As protein: CVSSPAGTHPFGEQFF.

V is TRBV18 and J is TRBJ1-6; D not resolved. This CDR3 has 16 amino acids. Between the trimmed V and J ends, which lost 6 bases and 9 bases, there was a span of 21 bases. CDR1 is KGHSH, CDR2 LQKENI, per germline. The CDR3 DNA sequence: TGTGCCAGCTCCCCAGATATTGCGGGCTCCAGTTCACCCCTCCACTTT. Translating it yields CASSPDIAGSSSPLHF. Drawing the rest from reference TRBV18 and TRBJ1-6, the complete variable domain is NAGVMQNPRHLVRRRGQEARLRCSPMKGHSHVYWYRQLPEEGLKFMVYLQKENIIDESGMPKERFSAEFPKEGPSILRIQQVVRGDSAAYFCASSPDIAGSSSPLHFGNGTRLTVT.

This clone was detected once. The rearrangement links TRBV6-1 to TRBJ2-1; D not resolved. The germline CDR1 and CDR2 sequences are MNHNS and SASEGT. V shed 1 base and J shed 9 bases, with 13 bases lying between them. The CDR3 totals 14 residues. CDR3 region: CASSEGRRSGEQFF. The CDR3 nucleotides read TGTGCCAGCAGTGAAGGGAGAAGATCCGGTGAGCAGTTCTTC.

The V call is TRBV27, the J call TRBJ2-7; 8 bases match TRBD1. Losses at the gene ends were 1 base for V and 4 bases for J; bases not matched to a gene: 6. This CDR3 is 15 amino acids long. CDR1 and CDR2 (germline): MNHEY, SMNVEV (reference sequence). CDR3 loop: CASSLFGTGPYEQYF. CDR3 coding DNA: TGTGCCAGCAGTTTATTCGGGACAGGACCTTACGAGCAGTACTTC.

This clone was picked up a small number of times. Other DNA sequences in the sample encode the same CDR3. The chain links TRBV7-2 to TRBJ2-2; 7 nucleotides align to TRBD2. CDR1 and CDR2 from the germline V gene are SGHTA and FQGNSA. CDR3 length: 14 residues. J was trimmed by 2 bases and V by 4 bases; bases with no gene match: 1. CDR3 residues: CASSWEGNTGELFF. In DNA, the CDR3 is TGTGCCAGCAGCTGGGAGGGCAACACCGGGGAGCTGTTTTTT.

V usage is TRBV2 and J usage is TRBJ2-7, with D possibly TRBD1 on 5 matching bases. CDR1 is SNHLY and CDR2 is FYNNEI in the germline V gene. CDR3 length: 14 amino acids. V shed 9 bases and J shed 4 bases, with 19 bases lying between them. The CDR3 DNA sequence: TGTGCCAGATCGAATGGCAGGGATCGGTACGAGCAGTACTTC. This codes for CARSNGRDRYEQYF.

The chain combines TRBV12-3 or TRBV12-4 with TRBJ1-2; 7 nucleotides line up with TRBD1. With 5 bases clipped from V and 13 bases from J, the junction kept 13 bases outside the gene matches. The CDR3 has 13 amino acids. The CDR3 loop reads CASSLRQGGVSTF. CDR3 DNA sequence: TGTGCCAGCAGTCTCCGACAGGGTGGCGTTAGCACCTTC.

V and J are TRBV9 and TRBJ1-1, with 10 bases identical to TRBD1. The CDR3 length is 15 residues. Germline V CDR1 and CDR2: SGDLS, YYNGEE. V shed 4 bases and J 4 bases; nucleotides not matched to a gene: 7. CDR3 loop: CASSSRQGAGTEAFF. CDR3 coding DNA: TGTGCCAGCAGCTCCCGACAGGGGGCAGGCACTGAAGCTTTCTTT. The full variable domain, completed using reference TRBV9 and TRBJ1-1, is DSGVTQTPKHLITATGQRVTLRCSPRSGDLSVYWYQQSLDQGLQFLIQYYNGEERAKGNILERFSAQQFPDLHSELNLSSLELGDSALYFCASSSRQGAGTEAFFGQGTRLTVV.

The rearrangement uses TRBV7-8 and TRBJ2-5, with TRBD1 matching over 11 bases. In germline, CDR1 is SGHVS, CDR2 FQNEAQ. V gave up 5 bases and J gave up 4 bases; unmatched junction bases: 9. There are 16 residues in the CDR3. In DNA, the CDR3 is TGTGCCAGCAGCCACCTTCCGGGACAGGGGGGAGAGACCCAGTACTTC. Its protein is CASSHLPGQGGETQYF.

The chain links TRBV2 to TRBJ1-5, with a possible D match to TRBD1 (6 bases). Germline values: CDR1 SNHLY, CDR2 FYNNEI. Trimming removed 0 bases from V and 8 bases from J, with 17 bases in between. CDR3 length: 16 amino acids. DNA for the CDR3: TGTGCCAGCAGTGAAGCGCTTGGGGGGGGCTTAGAGCCCCAGCATTTT. Protein product: CASSEALGGGLEPQHF.

The gene calls are TRBV28 and TRBJ1-5; 7 bases align to TRBD1. CDR3 length: 13 residues. Trimming cost V 6 bases and J 3 bases; bases outside gene matches: 2. Germline V gene data show CDR1 as MDHEN and CDR2 as SYDVKM. CDR3 residues: CASSGTANQPQHF. The CDR3 DNA is TGTGCCAGCAGCGGGACAGCCAATCAGCCCCAGCATTTT.

The rearrangement links TRBV5-6 to TRBJ2-2; weak D call: TRBD1 (5 bases). Germline CDR1 reads SGHDT; CDR2 reads YYEEEE. Trimming took off 5 bases at V and 1 base at J, with 9 bases between the two ends. CDR3 length: 14 residues. This chain's CDR3 is CASSLGQNTGELFF. The CDR3 DNA follows: TGTGCCAGCAGTCTAGGACAGAACACCGGGGAGCTGTTTTTT.

The rearrangement joins TRBV6-5 to TRBJ2-5; no reliable D call. Per germline, CDR1 MNHEY and CDR2 SVGAGI. The CDR3 loop spans 13 amino acids. Trimming took off 3 bases at V and 2 bases at J, with 7 bases between the two ends. The CDR3 spells CASSYSVQETQYF. CDR3 coding DNA: TGTGCCAGCAGTTATTCCGTACAAGAGACCCAGTACTTC.

A note on this clone: Other DNA sequences in this specimen translate into the identical CDR3. The chain links TRBV5-1 to TRBJ2-5; maybe TRBD2 (6 bases). V was clipped by 0 bases and J by 5 bases, with 8 bases between them. Germline lookup yields CDR1 SGHRS and CDR2 YFSETQ. The CDR3 runs 13 residues. The DNA of the CDR3 is TGCGCCAGCAGCTTGGCGGGAGTGGAGACCCAGTACTTC. This translates into CASSLAGVETQYF.

This clone was found once. The chain uses TRBV6-5 and TRBJ2-7; 11 bases line up with TRBD2. This CDR3 contains 14 residues. Germline trimming cut 6 bases from V and 7 bases from J; bases unmatched to any gene: 8. The germline gives CDR1 MNHEY, CDR2 SVGAGI. The DNA of the CDR3 is TGTGCCAGCAGGGGACTAGCGGCTCCCCTGGAGCAGTACTTC. Amino acid sequence: CASRGLAAPLEQYF.

The V gene is TRBV5-1, the J gene TRBJ2-2; 7 positions match TRBD1. V lost 2 bases and J lost 4; bases outside the gene matches: 5. This CDR3 is 15 amino acids long. Germline-derived CDR1 and CDR2 are SGHRS and YFSETQ. CDR3 DNA sequence: TGCGCCAGCAGCTTTAGGACAGGACCCACCGGGGAGCTGTTTTTT. This sequence encodes CASSFRTGPTGELFF.